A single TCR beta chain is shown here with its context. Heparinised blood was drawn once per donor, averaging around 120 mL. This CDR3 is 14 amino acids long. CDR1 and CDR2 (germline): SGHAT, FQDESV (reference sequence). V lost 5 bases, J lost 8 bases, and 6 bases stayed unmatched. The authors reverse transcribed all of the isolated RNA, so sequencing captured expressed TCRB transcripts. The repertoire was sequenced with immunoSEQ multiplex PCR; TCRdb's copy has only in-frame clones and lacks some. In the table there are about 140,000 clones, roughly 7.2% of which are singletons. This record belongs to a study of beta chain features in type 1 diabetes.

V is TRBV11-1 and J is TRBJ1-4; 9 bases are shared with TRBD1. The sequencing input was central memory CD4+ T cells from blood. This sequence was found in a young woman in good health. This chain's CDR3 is CASSPGTGREKLFF. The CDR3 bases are TGTGCCAGCAGCCCCGGGACAGGGCGAGAAAAACTGTTTTTT.